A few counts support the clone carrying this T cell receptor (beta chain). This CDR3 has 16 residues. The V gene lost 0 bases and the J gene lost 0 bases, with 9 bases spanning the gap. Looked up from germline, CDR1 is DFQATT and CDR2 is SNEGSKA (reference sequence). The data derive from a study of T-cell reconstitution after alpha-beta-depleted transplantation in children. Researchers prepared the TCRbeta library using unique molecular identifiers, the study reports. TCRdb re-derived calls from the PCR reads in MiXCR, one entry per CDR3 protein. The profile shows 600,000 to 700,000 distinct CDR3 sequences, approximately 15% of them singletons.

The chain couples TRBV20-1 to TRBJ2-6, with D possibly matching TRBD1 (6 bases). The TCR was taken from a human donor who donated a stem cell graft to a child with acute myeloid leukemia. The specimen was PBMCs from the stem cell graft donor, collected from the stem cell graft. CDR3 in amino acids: CSARDGGRSGANVLTF. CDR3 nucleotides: TGCAGTGCTAGAGATGGGGGCCGCTCTGGGGCCAACGTCCTGACTTTC.